Each of the 25 T cell receptor beta chains below was sequenced from the same sample in a study of T cell responses to AZD1222 COVID-19 vaccine. Libraries were prepared by immunoSEQ multiplex PCR; TCRdb keeps only in-frame clonotypes and omits some of them. The repertoire holds fewer than 150,000 clones, just under 95% seen once, with around 7.1% in the top ten. Sequenced material: peripheral blood, taken 28 days after the second AZD1222 dose. Receptor source: an adult who received the AZD1222 COVID-19 vaccine.

This rearrangement joins TRBV19 to TRBJ1-2; D is unclear. The CDR3 extends over 13 amino acids. Germline V lookup: CDR1 LNHDA, CDR2 SQIVND (reference sequence). V was shortened by 2 bases and J by 8 bases, with 12 bases between the two germline ends. The CDR3 DNA reads TGTGCCAGTAGTATAACCGACCTGTCGGGCTACACCTTC. This sequence encodes CASSITDLSGYTF.

With regard to this clone: Additional DNA sequences in this sample encode the identical CDR3. This rearrangement joins TRBV3-1 (or the pseudogene TRBV3-2) to TRBJ1-3; D gene ambiguous. V lost 1 base and J lost 0, with 7 bases in between. This CDR3 spans 15 amino acids. Germline CDR1 is LGHDT and CDR2 is YNNKEL (reference sequence). The CDR3 protein is CASSQGGTSGNTIYF. CDR3 DNA sequence: TGTGCCAGCAGCCAAGGAGGCACCTCTGGAAACACCATATATTTT.

This chain joins TRBV19 and TRBJ2-7; TRBD1 is a possible D gene (5 bases). The CDR3 totals 13 residues. Trimming cost V 6 bases and J 6 bases, with 15 bases left between them. CDR1 is LNHDA, CDR2 SQIVND, per germline (reference sequence). This CDR3 reads CASSQGRVREQYF. In DNA, the CDR3 is TGTGCCAGTAGCCAGGGCCGGGTACGCGAGCAGTACTTC.

This chain links TRBV18 with TRBJ1-1; D uncertain. The CDR3 is made up of 12 amino acids. Between the trimmed V and J ends, which lost 1 base and 3 bases, there was a span of 3 bases. Germline values: CDR1 KGHSH, CDR2 LQKENI. CDR3 sequence reads: CASSPQDTEAFF. The CDR3 DNA reads as TGTGCCAGCTCACCACAGGACACTGAAGCTTTCTTT.

The chain is built from TRBV7-9 and TRBJ1-2, with 7 bases aligning to TRBD1. The CDR3 totals 14 residues. Germline lookup yields CDR1 SEHNR and CDR2 FQNEAQ (reference sequence). The V gene end was trimmed by 5 bases and the J gene end by 7 bases; junction bases not matched to a gene: 10. The CDR3 DNA sequence: TGTGCCAGCAGCCCGAAGACAGGGTTAAGTGGCTACACCTTC. Amino acid sequence: CASSPKTGLSGYTF. Filled out from reference TRBV7-9 and TRBJ1-2, the complete variable domain reads DTGVSQNPRHKITKRGQNVTFRCDPISEHNRLYWYRQTLGQGPEFLTYFQNEAQLEKSRLLSDRFSAERPKGSFSTLEIQRTEQGDSAMYLCASSPKTGLSGYTFGSGTRLTVV.

J is TRBJ1-2 and V is TRBV5-6; possibly TRBD1 for D (6 bases). The germline gives CDR1 SGHDT, CDR2 YYEEEE. Between the trimmed V and J ends, which lost 4 bases and 6 bases, there was a span of 13 bases. This CDR3 has 13 residues. For the CDR3, the DNA is TGTGCCAGCAGCCAGGGGTCGGTACATGGCTACACCTTC. It encodes CASSQGSVHGYTF.

The chain carries TRBV9 and TRBJ1-1; D is ambiguous. This CDR3 spans 13 amino acids. V lost 1 base, J lost 6 bases, and 10 bases lay in between. Looked up from germline, CDR1 is SGDLS and CDR2 is YYNGEE. The CDR3 reads CASSVFGEPEAFF. The CDR3 DNA reads as TGTGCCAGCAGCGTATTTGGGGAGCCTGAAGCTTTCTTT.

This clone was counted a single time. The V and J genes are TRBV2 and TRBJ2-4; D gene ambiguous. Germline lookup yields CDR1 SNHLY and CDR2 FYNNEI. CDR3 length equals 14 residues. The germline V and J ends were trimmed by 2 bases and 5 bases, with 10 bases remaining between them. CDR3 in DNA: TGTGCCAGCAGTGAAATGGGGATCGAAAACATTCAGTACTTC. This gives the protein CASSEMGIENIQYF.

The V and J genes are TRBV20-1 and TRBJ1-5; D unclear. There are 13 residues in the CDR3. V dropped 3 bases and J dropped 1 base, with 7 bases sitting between them. Germline CDR1 is DFQATT and CDR2 is SNEGSKA (reference sequence). CDR3 in amino acids: CSASGHSNQPQHF. The CDR3 region has the DNA TGCAGTGCTAGTGGCCACAGCAATCAGCCCCAGCATTTT.

This chain connects TRBV5-1 to TRBJ2-3; D is possibly TRBD1 (5 bases). Germline V gene sequence: CDR1 SGHRS, CDR2 YFSETQ. The CDR3 is 12 amino acids. Trimming removed 1 base at V and 6 bases at J, with 6 bases between. The CDR3 DNA is TGCGCCAGCAGCTTGTGGGGCGATACGCAGTATTTT. Translating it yields CASSLWGDTQYF.

V is TRBV7-9 and J is TRBJ1-1; D is uncertain. This CDR3 is 15 amino acids long. Between the trimmed V and J ends, which lost 5 bases and 0 bases, there was a span of 13 bases. The germline gives CDR1 SEHNR, CDR2 FQNEAQ (reference sequence). In DNA form, the CDR3 reads TGTGCCAGCAGCCCAGCTTCGGGGTTGAACACTGAAGCTTTCTTT. This encodes CASSPASGLNTEAFF.

This clone was detected only once. The chain couples TRBV27 to TRBJ2-1; 7 bases map to TRBD1. The trim removed 5 bases at V and 9 bases at J, leaving 10 bases unmatched. CDR3 length: 14 residues. Per the germline V gene, CDR1 is MNHEY and CDR2 is SMNVEV (reference sequence). The CDR3 region has the DNA TGTGCCAGCAGTCCCAAAGGGGGCGCGAGTGAGCAGTTCTTC. Protein sequence: CASSPKGGASEQFF.

The V call is TRBV13, the J call TRBJ1-1; 7 nucleotides line up with TRBD1. The CDR3 spans 13 residues. Trimming at V came to 7 bases and at J to 6 bases, leaving 8 bases not matched to a gene. CDR1 is PRHDT, CDR2 FYEKMQ, per germline (reference sequence). This CDR3 is CASTDRVSPEAFF. The CDR3 DNA reads as TGTGCCAGCACAGACAGGGTCTCTCCTGAAGCTTTCTTT.

The V call is TRBV6-1, the J call TRBJ1-2; D not resolved. The CDR3 spans 14 residues. Germline V gene sequence: CDR1 MNHNS, CDR2 SASEGT. V was shortened by 0 bases and J by 8 bases, with 13 bases between the two germline ends. The CDR3 protein is CASSEAWNSGGYTF. In nucleotides, the CDR3 is TGTGCCAGCAGTGAAGCTTGGAACAGTGGAGGCTACACCTTC.

V usage is TRBV21-1 and J usage is TRBJ2-5; the table's D call, TRBD1, was not checked against the DNA. TRBV21-1 is flagged as a pseudogene. The CDR3 extends over 12 amino acids. The CDR3 region has the DNA TGTGCCAGCAGCAAAGGGGGCGAGACCCAGTACTTC. Encoded protein: CASSKGGETQYF.

The genes are TRBV4-1 and TRBJ1-6, with D unclear. The CDR3 has 16 residues. The germline CDR1 and CDR2 sequences are MGHRA and YSYEKL. V gave up 1 base and J gave up 13 bases, with 20 bases separating them. CDR3 region: CASSQANYNLKAPLHF. In nucleotides, the CDR3 is TGCGCCAGCAGCCAAGCCAACTACAACCTAAAGGCGCCCCTCCACTTT.

The chain has TRBV7-8 and TRBJ1-1; 8 nucleotides agree with TRBD1. J lost 0 bases, V lost 5 bases, and 5 bases had no gene match. CDR1 and CDR2 (germline): SGHVS, FQNEAQ. The CDR3 runs 15 residues. CDR3 coding DNA: TGTGCCAGCAGCCCACGACAGGGGTTGAACACTGAAGCTTTCTTT. It encodes CASSPRQGLNTEAFF.

The chain carries TRBV6-6 and TRBJ1-1; D is uncertain. Germline loops: CDR1 MNHNY, CDR2 SVGAGI (reference sequence). Deletions cut 8 bases from V and 5 bases from J, with 15 bases between. This CDR3 has 13 residues. This chain's CDR3 is CASLRRLGTEAFF. The DNA for the CDR3 is TGTGCCAGCCTACGCAGATTAGGGACTGAAGCTTTCTTT.

This rearrangement joins TRBV12-3 or TRBV12-4 to TRBJ1-5; D may be TRBD1 (6 bases). V gave up 10 bases and J gave up 5 bases, with 15 bases separating them. The CDR3 contains 13 residues. The CDR3 loop is CATQQGRDQPQHF. The CDR3 region has the DNA TGTGCCACCCAACAGGGTAGAGATCAGCCCCAGCATTTT.

The rearrangement links TRBV11-3 to TRBJ2-7, with 7 nucleotides matching TRBD1. Germline V gives CDR1 SGHNT, CDR2 YENEEA. The CDR3 sequence is 14 residues long. The V gene end was trimmed by 5 bases and the J gene end by 7 bases; junction bases not matched to a gene: 11. Here the CDR3 reads CASSKRTGREEQYF. The CDR3, as DNA: TGTGCCAGCAGCAAAAGGACAGGCCGTGAGGAGCAGTACTTC.

V usage is TRBV28 and J usage is TRBJ1-1; D gene uncertain. Trimming stripped 11 bases from V and 3 bases from J, with 13 bases between. The CDR3 runs to 12 residues. The germline gives CDR1 MDHEN, CDR2 SYDVKM. In DNA form, the CDR3 reads TGTGCCGTAGGTACGAGAGACACTGAAGCTTTCTTT. As protein: CAVGTRDTEAFF.

V gene TRBV19 combines with J gene TRBJ2-3, with no clear D. The CDR3 is made up of 15 amino acids. Germline V gives CDR1 LNHDA, CDR2 SQIVND (reference sequence). The ends were cut back, 2 bases at V and 1 base at J, with 10 bases in the middle. For the CDR3, the DNA is TGTGCCAGTAGTATATACGCTGTAGGCACAGATACGCAGTATTTT. It encodes CASSIYAVGTDTQYF.

The rearrangement joins TRBV7-9 to TRBJ1-5; maybe TRBD1 (6 bases). The CDR3 is made up of 16 amino acids. Germline V gene sequence: CDR1 SEHNR, CDR2 FQNEAQ (reference sequence). V was cut by 4 bases and J by 0 bases, with 13 bases left in between. The CDR3 reads CASSSPTGDSNQPQHF. CDR3 bases: TGTGCCAGCAGCTCGCCGACAGGCGATAGCAATCAGCCCCAGCATTTT.

V is TRBV4-2 and J is TRBJ1-4; 9 bases are a match to TRBD1. Unmatched junction bases numbered 6, after V lost 0 bases and J lost 7 bases. The CDR3 has 16 residues. The germline V gene has CDR1 LGHNA and CDR2 YNFKEQ. The CDR3 region has the DNA TGTGCCAGCAGCCAAGATTCCGGGACAGGGTCTGAAAAACTGTTTTTT. This sequence encodes CASSQDSGTGSEKLFF.

V usage is TRBV7-9 and J usage is TRBJ2-7, with D uncertain. Trimming took 5 bases from V and 5 from J, leaving 19 bases between them. CDR1 and CDR2 from the germline V gene are SEHNR and FQNEAQ (reference sequence). This CDR3 is 15 amino acids long. The CDR3 DNA sequence: TGTGCCAGCAGCCCACTTTCGGGTACCTCGGACGAGCAGTACTTC. This encodes CASSPLSGTSDEQYF.